The text below deals with one T cell receptor (beta chain). Its cognate antigen is unknown. This specimen comes from a study of CXCR3-negative and CXCR3-positive naive CD8 T cells. Naive CD8+ T cells displayed a CD45RO-CCR7+CD27+CD95- phenotype. The CDR3 sequence is 15 residues long. 5' RACE with UMI labels generated the TRB cDNA libraries. TCRdb reprocessed the 5' RACE reads; each CDR3 protein has one entry and no DNA is given. This sample's table reports tens of thousands of distinct CDR3 sequences. Overall study findings and caveats: Researchers report that CXCR3-positive naive cells carry more hydrophobic TRB CDR3s than CXCR3-negative naive cells. Within a donor, both naive subsets shared TRBV-TRBJ usage, unlike memory cells.

Specimen: naive CXCR3- CD8+ T cells from blood. Subset noted: CD45RO-CCR7+CD27+CD95- naive CD8+ T cells lacking CXCR3 (TNR3-). This rearrangement joins TRBV12-3 or TRBV12-4 to TRBJ1-3; the D call of TRBD1 rests on TCRdb alone, since no DNA is present to check it. The source of this sequence is a human donor in good health. Some clones in this sample may be carry-over from other donors' samples. The CDR3 loop reads CASSLEGASGNTIYF.